These 14 T cell receptor beta chains came from one sample sequenced in a study of T cells after yellow fever vaccination. TCRdb reprocessed the 5' RACE reads via MiXCR and lists one record per CDR3 protein. Of around 600,000 distinct CDR3 sequences listed, 9% to 15% are singletons. Here the sequenced sample was PBMCs, taken on the day of the yellow fever booster vaccination. All receptors derive from a man aged 30 to 45 who received the YFV17D yellow fever vaccine.

The gene calls are TRBV7-9 and TRBJ2-7, with D perhaps TRBD2 (6 bases). CDR3 size: 15 residues. CDR1 and CDR2 from the germline V gene are SEHNR and FQNEAQ (reference sequence). V was cut by 2 bases and J by 7 bases, with 18 bases left in between. The CDR3 nucleotides are TGTGCCAGCAGCTTACTGGCGGGACCGGAGGGGGAGCAGTACTTC. Translating it yields CASSLLAGPEGEQYF.

The rearrangement links TRBV28 to TRBJ2-5; 10 nucleotides agree with TRBD1. Unmatched junction bases numbered 8, after V lost 5 bases and J lost 5 bases. Germline CDR1 MDHEN, CDR2 SYDVKM. CDR3 length: 15 residues. The CDR3 DNA is TGTGCCAGCAGTAGCCCGGGACAGGGGTCGGAGACCCAGTACTTC. Translating gives CASSSPGQGSETQYF.

This clonotype occurred a few times. The genes are TRBV5-1 and TRBJ1-2; D is undetermined. The CDR3 length is 15 residues. CDR1 is SGHRS, CDR2 YFSETQ, per germline. The V end was cut by 0 bases, the J end by 8 bases, with 17 bases between. CDR3 nucleotide sequence: TGCGCCAGCAGCTTGGACGCGGCGAACCCCTCCGGCTACACCTTC. Its protein product is CASSLDAANPSGYTF.

This chain links TRBV28 with TRBJ2-7; no reliable D call. Germline-derived CDR1 and CDR2 are MDHEN and SYDVKM. CDR3 length equals 12 residues. Trimming took 2 bases from V and 6 from J, leaving 8 bases between them. CDR3 region: CASSLQTSEQYF. CDR3 sequence (DNA): TGTGCCAGCAGTTTACAGACCTCCGAGCAGTACTTC.

About this clonotype: One junction end disagrees with the germline gene, perhaps due to a read error. The CDR3: CSARELGNSNQPQHF. Here the CDR3 DNA reads TGCAGTGCTCGAGAGCTCGGTAATAGCAATCAGCCCCAGCATTTT. The chain uses TRBV20-1 and TRBJ1-5; D is undetermined. The CDR3 consists of 15 residues. Per the germline V gene, CDR1 is DFQATT and CDR2 is SNEGSKA (reference sequence).

This clonotype occurred a few times. This sequence joins TRBV5-1 and TRBJ1-2; D not certain. This CDR3 is 14 amino acids long. Germline values: CDR1 SGHRS, CDR2 YFSETQ. Trimming pared 1 base from V and 6 bases from J, leaving 13 bases between. Here the CDR3 DNA reads TGCGCCAGCAGCTTGTCCACGGCCTCCGATGGCTACACCTTC. Its translation: CASSLSTASDGYTF.

In this sample, this clonotype turned up a few times. The chain combines TRBV24-1 with TRBJ2-3; either TRBD1 or TRBD2 may fit D (6 bases each). Per the germline V gene, CDR1 is KGHDR and CDR2 is SFDVKD. The CDR3 is 15 amino acids. V gave up 4 bases and J gave up 5 bases, with 15 bases separating them. CDR3 in amino acids: CATSEPQGGEDTQYF. As DNA, the CDR3 is TGTGCCACCAGTGAACCACAGGGAGGTGAAGATACGCAGTATTTT.

This clonotype has just a few counts. In DNA, the CDR3 is TGTGCCAGCAGCTTATGGACAGCTCGCGAGACCCAGTACTTC. Its protein product is CASSLWTARETQYF. The rearrangement uses TRBV11-2 and TRBJ2-5; a weak D match, TRBD1 (6 bases). The V end lost 2 bases, the J end lost 5 bases, and 12 bases lay between the germline ends. The germline gives CDR1 SGHAT, CDR2 FQNNGV. This CDR3 comprises 14 residues.

The V call is TRBV3-1, the J call TRBJ1-5; 7 bases line up with TRBD1. Trimming cost V 4 bases and J 0 bases; bases outside gene matches: 0. CDR3 size: 14 residues. The germline V gene encodes CDR1 LGHDT and CDR2 YNNKEL (reference sequence). CDR3 sequence (DNA): TGTGCCAGCAGCCGACAGGGTAGCAATCAGCCCCAGCATTTT. Protein product: CASSRQGSNQPQHF.

Many counts were recorded for this clonotype. V is TRBV18 and J is TRBJ2-2, with 7 bases that match TRBD2. Germline V lookup: CDR1 KGHSH, CDR2 LQKENI. Trimming removed 3 bases from V and 4 bases from J; junction bases left unmatched: 5. This CDR3 spans 15 amino acids. Written as DNA, the CDR3 is TGTGCCAGCTCACCGGGGACGGGAGGCACCGGGGAGCTGTTTTTT. Translated, it gives CASSPGTGGTGELFF.

The chain employs TRBV27 and TRBJ2-1; D possibly corresponds to TRBD2 (5 bases). Looked up from germline, CDR1 is MNHEY and CDR2 is SMNVEV (reference sequence). The CDR3 consists of 15 residues. V lost 7 bases and J 2 bases, leaving 15 bases between the germline ends. The CDR3 protein is CASTLSWGAYNEQFF. The CDR3 DNA reads as TGTGCCAGCACTCTCAGCTGGGGAGCCTACAATGAGCAGTTCTTC.

The V gene is TRBV5-8, the J gene TRBJ1-2, with 8 bases that match TRBD1. After removal of 1 base from V and 4 bases from J, the junction contained 6 bases not matched to a gene. This CDR3 has 15 residues. From germline, CDR1 is SGHTS and CDR2 YDEGEE. The chain's CDR3 is CASSLLSTGGYGYTF. For the CDR3, the DNA is TGTGCCAGCAGCTTGCTGAGTACAGGGGGCTATGGCTACACCTTC. Full variable domain (outside the CDR3, taken from reference TRBV5-8 and TRBJ1-2): EAGVTQSPTHLIKTRGQQATLRCSPISGHTSVYWYQQALGLGLQFLLWYDEGEERNRGNFPPRFSGRQFPNYSSELNVNALELEDSALYLCASSLLSTGGYGYTFGSGTRLTVV.

This clonotype was picked up many times. CDR3 sequence: CASRDRGNEQFF. The CDR3, as DNA: TGTGCCAGCAGGGACAGGGGCAATGAGCAGTTCTTC. The V gene is TRBV7-2, the J gene TRBJ2-1, with 9 positions matching TRBD1. CDR1 and CDR2 from the germline V gene are SGHTA and FQGNSA. Trimming at V came to 6 bases and at J to 6 bases, leaving 0 bases not matched to a gene. The length of the CDR3 is 12 residues.

The chain links TRBV4-3 to TRBJ1-1; 9 bases are shared with TRBD1. V was pared by 0 bases and J by 4 bases, with 6 bases of the junction left unmatched. The V gene's germline CDR1 is LGHNA and CDR2 YSLEER. This CDR3 is 16 amino acids long. CDR3 residues: CASSQETGGGSTEAFF. In nucleotides, the CDR3 is TGCGCCAGCAGCCAAGAAACAGGGGGCGGGAGCACTGAAGCTTTCTTT.